A single sample gave rise to the 13 T cell receptor beta chains below, sequenced in a study of blood T cell repertoires in COVID-19. The repertoire was sequenced with immunoSEQ multiplex PCR; TCRdb's copy has only in-frame clones and lacks some. The sample records 200,000 to 250,000 clones, approximately 84% being singletons. The sequenced sample was peripheral blood. Receptors were obtained from a man aged 50 or older with COVID-19, enrolled during active disease.

This clone appeared once. In nucleotides, the CDR3 is TGTGCCAGCAGTGAAGCGGAGGGATCAGGAATGATGGGTGGCTACACCTTC. Protein: CASSEAEGSGMMGGYTF. This chain uses TRBV2 with TRBJ1-2; D is undetermined. V lost 0 bases and J 7 bases, leaving 21 bases between the germline ends. Germline V gene sequence: CDR1 SNHLY, CDR2 FYNNEI. There are 17 residues in the CDR3.

In its sample, this clone was seen once. The V and J genes are TRBV19 and TRBJ1-5; D unresolved. From germline, CDR1 is LNHDA and CDR2 SQIVND (reference sequence). There are 13 residues in the CDR3. V lost 3 bases and J lost 6, with 9 bases in between. For the CDR3, the DNA is TGTGCCAGTAGTATTACCCTGAGTCAGCCCCAGCATTTT. Amino acid sequence: CASSITLSQPQHF.

The chain is built from TRBV3-1 (or the pseudogene TRBV3-2) and TRBJ2-2; 7 positions agree with TRBD1. There are 14 residues in the CDR3. The germline CDR1 and CDR2 sequences are LGHDT and YNNKEL (reference sequence). J lost 2 bases, V lost 4 bases, and 1 base had no gene match. In DNA, the CDR3 is TGTGCCAGCAGCCGGGACAGCAACACCGGGGAGCTGTTTTTT. Translating gives CASSRDSNTGELFF.

The chain recombines TRBV30 with TRBJ1-1, with no clear D. This CDR3 has 13 amino acids. With 4 bases removed from V and 1 base from J, the gap between germline ends came to 10 bases. Germline lookup yields CDR1 GTSNPN and CDR2 SVGIG (reference sequence). The CDR3 reads CAWILRGNTEAFF. The CDR3, as DNA: TGTGCCTGGATTTTAAGAGGGAACACTGAAGCTTTCTTT. Combining the CDR3 with reference TRBV30 and TRBJ1-1 gives the whole variable domain SQTIHQWPATLVQPVGSPLSLECTVEGTSNPNLYWYRQAAGRGLQLLFYSVGIGQISSEVPQNLSASRPQDRQFILSSKKLLLSDSGFYLCAWILRGNTEAFFGQGTRLTVV.

The CDR3 region has the DNA TGTGCCAGCAGCTTGGGGGGAGCCCGGGGAAACACCATATATTTT. It specifies CASSLGGARGNTIYF. The genes are TRBV7-8 and TRBJ1-3, with a tentative D call TRBD1 (5 bases). The length of the CDR3 is 15 residues. CDR1 and CDR2 (germline): SGHVS, FQNEAQ. V gave up 3 bases and J gave up 4 bases, with 13 bases separating them.

With regard to this clone: Relative to the germline gene, one junction end is altered; a read error may explain this. The chain couples TRBV4-2 to TRBJ2-3; 9 nucleotides line up with TRBD1. Germline V gene lookup returns CDR1 LGHNA and CDR2 YNFKEQ. The CDR3 loop spans 17 amino acids. The CDR3 is CASSQVVGQGYTDTQYF. The CDR3 DNA is TGTGCCAGCAGTCAAGTGGTGGGACAGGGCTACACAGATACGCAGTATTTT.

The V call is TRBV2, the J call TRBJ2-5; no reliable D call. Trimming cost V 2 bases and J 0 bases, with 7 bases left between them. Germline V gene data show CDR1 as SNHLY and CDR2 as FYNNEI. This CDR3 spans 14 amino acids. CDR3 sequence: CASSETWYQETQYF. The CDR3 nucleotides read TGTGCCAGCAGTGAAACTTGGTACCAAGAGACCCAGTACTTC.

The gene calls are TRBV27 and TRBJ1-4, with 10 bases fitting TRBD1. Per the germline V gene, CDR1 is MNHEY and CDR2 is SMNVEV (reference sequence). V gave up 4 bases and J gave up 8 bases; unmatched junction bases: 10. The CDR3 extends over 16 amino acids. The CDR3 protein is CASSSRTGTGAEKLFF. For the CDR3, the DNA is TGTGCCAGCAGTTCCCGCACCGGGACAGGGGCCGAAAAACTGTTTTTT.

The chain is built from TRBV10-3 and TRBJ1-5; TRBD1 aligns across 11 bases. Germline V gene lookup returns CDR1 ENHRY and CDR2 SYGVKD. This CDR3 region has 15 residues. V lost 6 bases, J lost 0 bases, and 1 base stayed unmatched. CDR3 protein: CAISGTGGSNQPQHF. The CDR3 DNA is TGTGCCATCAGCGGGACAGGGGGTAGCAATCAGCCCCAGCATTTT.

The gene calls are TRBV19 and TRBJ1-5; possible D gene TRBD1, 5 bases. The CDR3 has 19 amino acids. The germline CDR1 and CDR2 sequences are LNHDA and SQIVND (reference sequence). The V end was cut by 6 bases, the J end by 0 bases, with 24 bases between. CDR3 amino acids: CASRGGRQSPPYSNQPQHF. Written as DNA, the CDR3 is TGTGCCAGTAGGGGGGGAAGACAGTCCCCTCCTTATAGCAATCAGCCCCAGCATTTT.

The rearrangement joins TRBV13 to TRBJ1-4; TRBD1 agrees at 9 bases. V gave up 5 bases and J gave up 0 bases; unmatched junction bases: 4. The CDR3 is made up of 16 amino acids. The germline CDR1 and CDR2 sequences are PRHDT and FYEKMQ (reference sequence). CDR3 amino acids: CASSARQGATNEKLFF. CDR3 bases: TGTGCCAGCAGCGCACGACAGGGGGCAACTAATGAAAAACTGTTTTTT.

This clone was recorded a few times. The chain uses TRBV5-1 and TRBJ1-5; D is perhaps TRBD1 (6 bases). Germline values: CDR1 SGHRS, CDR2 YFSETQ. V lost 2 bases and J lost 2, with 11 bases in between. The length of the CDR3 is 15 residues. CDR3 DNA: TGCGCCAGCAGCTTATCTGGGGGCCGCAATCAGCCCCAGCATTTT. Amino acid sequence: CASSLSGGRNQPQHF.

The chain carries TRBV7-8 and TRBJ2-3, with TRBD2 matching 11 bases. The CDR3 spans 18 residues. V lost 1 base, J lost 4 bases, and 10 bases stayed unmatched. Germline V gene sequence: CDR1 SGHVS, CDR2 FQNEAQ. CDR3 residues: CASSLGRGRSGRADTQYF. CDR3 nucleotides: TGTGCCAGCAGCTTAGGGAGGGGTCGTAGCGGGAGGGCAGATACGCAGTATTTT.